Listed here are 28 T cell receptor beta chains from one sample, sequenced in a study of control samples from healthy donors and cancer patients. Using immunoSEQ multiplex PCR, the repertoire was profiled, and TCRdb retains in-frame clones only, with some absent. The table includes 70,000 or so clones, roughly 91% detected once. Sequenced material: PBMCs. These receptors were collected from a man in his sixties with lung cancer.

This rearrangement joins TRBV6-6 to TRBJ2-7; D ambiguous. The CDR3 runs to 15 residues. The germline gives CDR1 MNHNY, CDR2 SVGAGI (reference sequence). V lost 1 base to trimming and J lost 0 bases, with 10 bases between them. The CDR3 is CASSYLGLGSYEQYV. The CDR3 DNA reads TGTGCCAGCAGTTACTTGGGATTGGGCTCCTACGAGCAGTACGTC.

CDR3 protein: CASKGGGIQPQHF. CDR3 DNA sequence: TGTGCCAGCAAAGGGGGGGGGATTCAGCCCCAGCATTTT. The chain has TRBV6-5 and TRBJ1-5, with D possibly matching TRBD1 (6 bases). The CDR3 length is 13 residues. Germline-derived CDR1 and CDR2 are MNHEY and SVGAGI. The V gene lost 7 bases and the J gene lost 6 bases, with 13 bases spanning the gap.

The rearrangement joins TRBV5-1 to TRBJ2-7, with D perhaps given as TRBD1 or TRBD2 (6 bases each). The CDR3 is 13 amino acids. Germline CDR1 is SGHRS and CDR2 is YFSETQ. Trimming stripped 1 base from V and 7 bases from J, with 12 bases between. The CDR3 DNA reads TGCGCCAGCAGCTTGAGGGGGGCAGGAGAGCAGTACGTC. Encoded protein: CASSLRGAGEQYV.

The rearrangement joins TRBV5-1 to TRBJ2-1; 7 nucleotides agree with TRBD1. The CDR3 has 15 amino acids. V shed 4 bases, J shed 9 bases, and the junction held 13 bases outside the gene matches. Germline V gives CDR1 SGHRS, CDR2 YFSETQ. In nucleotides, the CDR3 is TGCGCCAGCAGCGAGGGACAGTCTGGTCATGGTGAGCAGTTCTTC. Translating it yields CASSEGQSGHGEQFF.

The chain carries TRBV3-1 (or the pseudogene TRBV3-2) and TRBJ1-6; possibly TRBD1 for D (6 bases). The CDR3 sequence is 17 residues long. CDR1 and CDR2 (germline): LGHDT, YNNKEL (reference sequence). The V end lost 2 bases, the J end lost 2 bases, and 13 bases lay between the germline ends. In DNA form, the CDR3 reads TGTGCCAGCAGCCAAAAAACAGGGTCCGCCTATAATTCACCCCTCCACTTT. Translation: CASSQKTGSAYNSPLHF.

V gene TRBV11-3 combines with J gene TRBJ1-5; D unresolved. This CDR3 comprises 13 residues. Trimming removed 3 bases at V and 4 bases at J, with 7 bases between. In germline, CDR1 is SGHNT, CDR2 YENEEA. CDR3 sequence (DNA): TGTGCCAGCAGCTTTGGTTGGAATCAGCCCCAGCATTTT. This gives the protein CASSFGWNQPQHF.

The V gene is TRBV10-3, the J gene TRBJ1-4, with D perhaps TRBD1 (5 bases). The V gene lost 6 bases and the J gene lost 6 bases, with 17 bases spanning the gap. CDR3 size: 15 residues. Germline-derived CDR1 and CDR2 are ENHRY and SYGVKD. The CDR3: CAIRDLTGRDEKLFF. CDR3 DNA: TGTGCCATCAGAGATCTTACGGGGCGCGATGAAAAACTGTTTTTT.

Comments on this clone: Other DNA sequences of this sample code for an identical CDR3. V is TRBV7-9 and J is TRBJ1-1; D is undetermined. The CDR3 has 15 residues. Germline CDR1 and CDR2: SEHNR and FQNEAQ (reference sequence). Trimming left V 0 bases short and J 10 bases short, with 18 bases between. Here the CDR3 DNA reads TGTGCCAGCAGCTTAGCCCCGGAACCAATCCCTCGAGCTTTCTTT. It specifies CASSLAPEPIPRAFF.

The chain employs TRBV5-6 and TRBJ2-3, with unresolved D. Trimming left V 0 bases short and J 5 bases short, with 16 bases between. The CDR3 loop spans 16 amino acids. Germline loops: CDR1 SGHDT, CDR2 YYEEEE. CDR3 DNA sequence: TGTGCCAGCAGCTTGGAGAGTCCCCAAACTGGAGATACGCAGTATTTT. Amino acid sequence: CASSLESPQTGDTQYF.

This chain links TRBV5-5 with TRBJ1-6; D remains unclear. Trimming stripped 0 bases from V and 4 bases from J, with 5 bases between. The CDR3 length is 14 residues. Germline V gene data show CDR1 as SGHKS and CDR2 as YYEKEE (reference sequence). The CDR3 DNA follows: TGTGCCAGCAGCTTGGAACAGTATAATTCACCCCTCCACTTT. It specifies CASSLEQYNSPLHF.

This clone was counted only a few times. The rearrangement uses TRBV4-1 and TRBJ1-4; TRBD1 agrees at 8 bases. Per the germline V gene, CDR1 is MGHRA and CDR2 is YSYEKL. The CDR3 runs to 16 residues. The J segment lost 10 bases and the V segment lost 5 bases, leaving 15 bases of the junction unmatched. CDR3 residues: CASSIQIGPTGGKLFF. Written as DNA, the CDR3 is TGCGCCAGCAGCATACAAATCGGACCCACAGGGGGAAAACTGTTTTTT.

The gene calls are TRBV4-1 and TRBJ2-2; D is unresolved. Trimming left V 1 base short and J 4 bases short, with 10 bases between. The CDR3 has 15 residues. Germline lookup yields CDR1 MGHRA and CDR2 YSYEKL. The chain's CDR3 is CASSQAPGRTGELFF. Here the CDR3 DNA reads TGCGCCAGCAGCCAAGCCCCAGGCCGCACCGGGGAGCTGTTTTTT.

This chain links TRBV10-1 with TRBJ1-5; D ambiguous. The CDR3 has 15 residues. V was cut by 0 bases and J by 4 bases, with 10 bases left in between. CDR1 and CDR2 (germline): WNHNN, SYGVQD (reference sequence). The CDR3 nucleotides read TGCGCCAGCAGTGAGTCCGGGAGCCCGAATCAGCCCCAGCATTTT. Translation: CASSESGSPNQPQHF.

The chain combines TRBV10-3 with TRBJ2-7; unclear D gene. V was shortened by 4 bases and J by 3 bases, with 4 bases between the two germline ends. Germline V gene sequence: CDR1 ENHRY, CDR2 SYGVKD. The CDR3 consists of 11 residues. The CDR3 sequence is CAISGNYEQYF. CDR3 sequence (DNA): TGTGCCATCAGTGGAAACTACGAGCAGTACTTC.

This clone has a handful of counts. The rearrangement uses TRBV7-2 and TRBJ1-3; D uncertain. The length of the CDR3 is 15 residues. From germline, CDR1 is SGHTA and CDR2 FQGNSA. V lost 3 bases, J lost 0 bases, and 9 bases lay in between. This chain's CDR3 is CASSLTWASGNTIYF. The CDR3 DNA reads TGTGCCAGCAGCTTGACCTGGGCCTCTGGAAACACCATATATTTT.

This chain uses TRBV30 with TRBJ2-2; weak D call: TRBD1 (6 bases). From germline, CDR1 is GTSNPN and CDR2 SVGIG (reference sequence). The CDR3 consists of 15 residues. Trimming pared 2 bases from V and 0 bases from J, leaving 10 bases between. DNA for the CDR3: TGTGCCTGGAGTCCCGGGACACCGAACACCGGGGAGCTGTTTTTT. This translates into CAWSPGTPNTGELFF.

This rearrangement joins TRBV19 to TRBJ1-2; TRBD1 agrees at 8 bases. Germline values: CDR1 LNHDA, CDR2 SQIVND (reference sequence). The CDR3 extends over 13 amino acids. The V segment lost 5 bases and the J segment 8 bases; nucleotides outside the gene matches: 7. The CDR3 DNA sequence: TGTGCCAGTAGTCCTACAGGGGGAGGCGGCTACACCTTC. The encoded protein is CASSPTGGGGYTF.

The chain combines TRBV6-7 with TRBJ2-7, with 7 positions matching TRBD1. TRBV6-7 is noted as an ORF with a role that remains uncertain. Trimming at V came to 5 bases and at J to 2 bases, leaving 24 bases not matched to a gene. The CDR3 is made up of 20 amino acids. For the CDR3, the DNA is TGTGCCAGCAGTCCCAGGACAGGCCGAGCCCTCCGGCTGGGGACCTACGAGCAGTACTTC. Its translation: CASSPRTGRALRLGTYEQYF.

The CDR3 loop is CASSGGQGRNNQPQHF. In DNA form, the CDR3 reads TGTGCCAGCAGTGGGGGACAGGGAAGGAACAATCAGCCCCAGCATTTT. The J gene is TRBJ1-5, the V gene TRBV6-1, with 9 bases that match TRBD1. The germline V gene encodes CDR1 MNHNS and CDR2 SASEGT. The CDR3 sequence is 16 residues long. With 4 bases clipped from V and 3 bases from J, the junction kept 7 bases outside the gene matches.

The CDR3 nucleotides are TGCGCCAGCGCGTTGGCCGCAGGCCGCAATGAGCAGTTCTTC. This sequence encodes CASALAAGRNEQFF. The V call is TRBV5-1, the J call TRBJ2-1; D remains unclear. V gave up 7 bases and J gave up 6 bases, with 17 bases separating them. The CDR3 covers 14 residues. The V gene's germline CDR1 is SGHRS and CDR2 YFSETQ.

The chain couples TRBV29-1 to TRBJ1-5; weak D call: TRBD1 (6 bases). The germline V gene has CDR1 SQVTM and CDR2 ANQGSEA. The CDR3 has 13 amino acids. V lost 6 bases and J 0 bases, leaving 9 bases between the germline ends. The CDR3 region is CSVSGDSNQPQHF. The CDR3 nucleotides read TGCAGCGTCTCAGGGGATAGCAATCAGCCCCAGCATTTT.

The V call is TRBV7-9, the J call TRBJ1-3; D uncertain. The CDR3 consists of 12 residues. The germline gives CDR1 SEHNR, CDR2 FQNEAQ (reference sequence). CDR3 residues: CVTESSGNTIYF. CDR3 sequence (DNA): TGTGTAACAGAGAGCTCTGGAAACACCATATATTTT.

The chain recombines TRBV10-2 with TRBJ2-6; D is ambiguous. Germline-derived CDR1 and CDR2 are WSHSY and SAAADI. The CDR3 spans 14 residues. The V end was cut by 8 bases, the J end by 1 base, with 9 bases between. The CDR3 spells CASLTSSGANVLTF. CDR3 bases: TGCGCCAGCCTAACTTCTTCTGGGGCCAACGTCCTGACTTTC.

CDR3 protein: CASSRQNSLGAGELFF. CDR3 DNA sequence: TGTGCCAGCAGCCGTCAGAATTCATTGGGGGCCGGGGAGCTGTTTTTT. This chain joins TRBV3-1 (or the pseudogene TRBV3-2) and TRBJ2-2, with D perhaps being TRBD1 or TRBD2 (5 bases each). The CDR3 totals 16 residues. Per germline, CDR1 LGHDT and CDR2 YNNKEL (reference sequence). Deletions cut 4 bases from V and 6 bases from J, with 18 bases between.

The V call is TRBV9, the J call TRBJ2-1; D remains ambiguous. Germline V CDR1 and CDR2: SGDLS, YYNGEE. The length of the CDR3 is 17 residues. Trimming removed 0 bases at V and 3 bases at J, with 16 bases between. The CDR3 here is CASSVAGSVSLYNEQFF. CDR3 coding DNA: TGTGCCAGCAGCGTAGCTGGGTCGGTCAGCCTCTACAATGAGCAGTTCTTC.

The chain combines TRBV15 with TRBJ2-2, with D perhaps assigned TRBD1 or TRBD2 (5 bases each). Trimming cost V 5 bases and J 0 bases, with 7 bases left between them. CDR1 and CDR2 (germline): LNHNV, YYDKDF (reference sequence). CDR3 length: 14 residues. The CDR3 DNA is TGTGCCACCAGCGGGACGGCGAACACCGGGGAGCTGTTTTTT. This encodes CATSGTANTGELFF.

This chain uses TRBV5-5 with TRBJ2-1; D remains unclear. The CDR3 is 15 residues long. Germline CDR1 and CDR2: SGHKS and YYEKEE (reference sequence). Trimming left V 1 base short and J 0 bases short, with 8 bases between. The chain's CDR3 is CASSLIGSSYNEQFF. DNA of the CDR3: TGTGCCAGCAGCTTGATAGGTAGCTCCTACAATGAGCAGTTCTTC.

The chain links TRBV2 to TRBJ1-6; TRBD1 agrees at 8 bases. V lost 7 bases to trimming and J lost 8 bases; unmatched junction nucleotides: 4. CDR1 SNHLY and CDR2 FYNNEI come from the germline V gene. The CDR3 loop spans 13 amino acids. In DNA, the CDR3 is TGTGCCAGCATGACGACAGGGGATTCACCCCTCCACTTT. The encoded protein is CASMTTGDSPLHF.